Listed below are T cell receptor beta chains from one sample, sequenced in a study of CD8+ T cells in alopecia areata. Clones were sequenced by immunoSEQ multiplex PCR, and TCRdb holds only the in-frame ones, with some missing. The table records over 120,000 clones, approximately 49% of them present only once. The starting material was CD4+ T cells sorted from blood, obtained at week 0. These receptors came from a human donor with alopecia areata. Both conserved end residues are part of each CDR3. D genes are given only for firm matches. For some rows the clone size is stated as once, few or many, or as a class when expanded; others skip it.

v_gene: TRBV6-5; j_gene: TRBJ2-7; d_gene: NA; len: 14; abundance: few; CDR3nt: TGTGCCAGCAGTTACTCGTCCCTCCTGTACGAGCAGTACTTC; CDR3aa: CASSYSSLLYEQYF
v_gene: TRBV28; j_gene: TRBJ2-7; d_gene: NA; len: 15; abundance: NA; CDR3nt: TGTGCCAGCAGCAAGTGGGGGACGGTGTCGTACGAGCAGTACTTC; CDR3aa: CASSKWGTVSYEQYF
v_gene: TRBV5-4; j_gene: TRBJ1-1; d_gene: NA; len: 17; abundance: NA; CDR3nt: TGTGCCAGCAGCTACTTTTTGGGCCGAGGGGTGAACACTGAAGCTTTCTTT; CDR3aa: CASSYFLGRGVNTEAFF
v_gene: TRBV30; j_gene: TRBJ2-7; d_gene: NA; len: 13; abundance: NA; CDR3nt: TGTGCCTGGAGTGAGGCGGTATTCTACGAGCAGTACTTC; CDR3aa: CAWSEAVFYEQYF
v_gene: TRBV28; j_gene: TRBJ2-5; d_gene: NA; len: 15; abundance: few; CDR3nt: TGTGCCAGCAGAGACGAACGGGGGAGCCAAGAGACCCAGTACTTC; CDR3aa: CASRDERGSQETQYF
v_gene: TRBV7-2; j_gene: TRBJ2-1; d_gene: NA; len: 11; abundance: NA; CDR3nt: TGTGCCAGCAGCCTATCGGATGAGCAGTTCTTC; CDR3aa: CASSLSDEQFF
v_gene: TRBV18; j_gene: TRBJ2-7; d_gene: NA; len: 13; abundance: NA; CDR3nt: TGTGCCAGCTCACTGACTAGCTCCTACGAGCAGTACTTC; CDR3aa: CASSLTSSYEQYF
v_gene: TRBV6-5; j_gene: TRBJ2-5; d_gene: NA; len: 11; abundance: NA; CDR3nt: TGTGCCAGCATGAGAGGGGAGACCCAGTACTTC; CDR3aa: CASMRGETQYF
v_gene: TRBV7-2; j_gene: TRBJ2-5; d_gene: TRBD2; len: 17; abundance: once; CDR3nt: TGTGCCAGCAGCTTAGCGATGGGATGGGGGGAGGGGGAGACCCAGTACTTC; CDR3aa: CASSLAMGWGEGETQYF
v_gene: TRBV4-1; j_gene: TRBJ2-2; d_gene: NA; len: 15; abundance: few; CDR3nt: TGCGCCAGCAGCCGTGAAGGGTGGGCCACCGGGGAGCTGTTTTTT; CDR3aa: CASSREGWATGELFF
v_gene: TRBV30; j_gene: TRBJ2-2; d_gene: NA; len: 14; abundance: NA; CDR3nt: TGTGCCTGGAGTGTCGGGGGGAACACCGGGGAGCTGTTTTTT; CDR3aa: CAWSVGGNTGELFF
v_gene: TRBV30; j_gene: TRBJ2-2; d_gene: NA; len: 15; abundance: NA; CDR3nt: TGTGCCTACGATCCGACTAGTCAGAACACCGGGGAGCTGTTTTTT; CDR3aa: CAYDPTSQNTGELFF
v_gene: TRBV30; j_gene: TRBJ1-2; d_gene: NA; len: 11; abundance: NA; CDR3nt: TGTGCCTGGAGCAATAACTATGGCTACACCTTC; CDR3aa: CAWSNNYGYTF
v_gene: TRBV4-3; j_gene: TRBJ2-3; d_gene: TRBD2; len: 16; abundance: NA; CDR3nt: TGCGCCAGCAGCCAAGGACTAGCGGGTTACGGAGATACGCAGTATTTT; CDR3aa: CASSQGLAGYGDTQYF
v_gene: TRBV7-3; j_gene: TRBJ1-1; d_gene: TRBD1; len: 14; abundance: NA; CDR3nt: TGTGCCAGCAGCTCCCACGCAGGGGGGTCTGAAGCTTTCTTT; CDR3aa: CASSSHAGGSEAFF
v_gene: TRBV29-1; j_gene: TRBJ2-5; d_gene: NA; len: 12; abundance: NA; CDR3nt: TGCAGCGTGGATGCGTTCCAAGAGACCCAGTACTTC; CDR3aa: CSVDAFQETQYF
v_gene: TRBV9; j_gene: TRBJ2-4; d_gene: NA; len: 15; abundance: NA; CDR3nt: TGTGCCAGCAGCGTAGCGGTGGGACGGGGGAACATTCAGTACTTC; CDR3aa: CASSVAVGRGNIQYF
v_gene: TRBV2; j_gene: TRBJ2-1; d_gene: TRBD2; len: 17; abundance: NA; CDR3nt: TGTGCCAGCAGTGACCGTCCGGGACTAGCCGTCTACAATGAGCAGTTCTTC; CDR3aa: CASSDRPGLAVYNEQFF
v_gene: TRBV2; j_gene: TRBJ2-3; d_gene: TRBD2; len: 15; abundance: NA; CDR3nt: TGTGCCAGCAGGGCTAGCGGGAGGGCATCAGATACGCAGTATTTT; CDR3aa: CASRASGRASDTQYF
v_gene: TRBV29-1; j_gene: TRBJ2-5; d_gene: TRBD1; len: 13; abundance: NA; CDR3nt: TGCAGCGTTGAGGGGACAGGAGTGGAGACCCAGTACTTC; CDR3aa: CSVEGTGVETQYF
v_gene: TRBV29-1; j_gene: TRBJ2-5; d_gene: TRBD2; len: 13; abundance: NA; CDR3nt: TGCAGCGTTCGACTAGCGGGACAAGAGACCCAGTACTTC; CDR3aa: CSVRLAGQETQYF
v_gene: TRBV6-5; j_gene: TRBJ2-5; d_gene: TRBD1; len: 16; abundance: NA; CDR3nt: TGTGCCAGCAGTTACGGAGCGGGACAGGGGGTTTGGACCCAGTACTTC; CDR3aa: CASSYGAGQGVWTQYF
v_gene: TRBV28; j_gene: TRBJ1-5; d_gene: NA; len: 17; abundance: once; CDR3nt: TGTGCCAGCAGTTCCATCGCGGGGAAGTATAGCAATCAGCCCCAGCATTTT; CDR3aa: CASSSIAGKYSNQPQHF
v_gene: TRBV29-1; j_gene: TRBJ2-7; d_gene: TRBD2; len: 16; abundance: NA; CDR3nt: TGCAGCGTTGAGCTAGCGGGAGGGCGGACCCCATCCGAGCAGTACTTC; CDR3aa: CSVELAGGRTPSEQYF
v_gene: TRBV14; j_gene: TRBJ2-3; d_gene: NA; len: 15; abundance: few; CDR3nt: TGTGCCAGCAGCCAAGATCGGACCCGAGGGGGTACGCAGTATTTT; CDR3aa: CASSQDRTRGGTQYF
v_gene: TRBV10-3; j_gene: TRBJ2-6; d_gene: TRBD1; len: 15; abundance: NA; CDR3nt: TGTGCCATCAGTGAAGGGGGCTCCGGGGCCAACGTCCTGACTTTC; CDR3aa: CAISEGGSGANVLTF
v_gene: TRBV6-5; j_gene: TRBJ2-7; d_gene: TRBD2; len: 16; abundance: NA; CDR3nt: TGTGCCAGCAGTTACTCAAGGGCGGGAGGGCCCTACGAGCAGTACTTC; CDR3aa: CASSYSRAGGPYEQYF
v_gene: TRBV7-6; j_gene: TRBJ2-1; d_gene: TRBD1; len: 14; abundance: NA; CDR3nt: TGTGCCAGCAGCACGGGACAGAATACGGATGAGCAGTTCTTC; CDR3aa: CASSTGQNTDEQFF
v_gene: TRBV7-3; j_gene: TRBJ2-6; d_gene: NA; len: 16; abundance: NA; CDR3nt: TGTGCCAGCAGCTTGGGGCAGCCACCTGGGGCCAACGTCCTGACTTTC; CDR3aa: CASSLGQPPGANVLTF
v_gene: TRBV7-2; j_gene: TRBJ1-5; d_gene: TRBD1; len: 15; abundance: NA; CDR3nt: TGTGCCAGCAGCTTAGGCAGGGGGGCCCATCAGCCCCAGCATTTT; CDR3aa: CASSLGRGAHQPQHF
v_gene: TRBV7-2; j_gene: TRBJ1-2; d_gene: NA; len: 14; abundance: NA; CDR3nt: TGTGCCAGCAGCTTAGAAACGGCGAACTATGGCTACACCTTC; CDR3aa: CASSLETANYGYTF
v_gene: TRBV7-7; j_gene: TRBJ2-1; d_gene: TRBD2; len: 16; abundance: NA; CDR3nt: TGTGCTAGCAGCTTAGAGGGTAGCGGGGGATACAATGAGCAGTTCTTC; CDR3aa: CASSLEGSGGYNEQFF
v_gene: TRBV4-1; j_gene: TRBJ2-5; d_gene: NA; len: 12; abundance: NA; CDR3nt: TGCGCCAGCAGCCAAGAAGAAGAGACCCAGTACTTC; CDR3aa: CASSQEEETQYF
v_gene: TRBV29-1; j_gene: TRBJ2-2; d_gene: NA; len: 14; abundance: NA; CDR3nt: TGCAGCGTTGATTCGGGACAAAACACCGGGGAGCTGTTTTTT; CDR3aa: CSVDSGQNTGELFF
v_gene: TRBV14; j_gene: TRBJ2-7; d_gene: NA; len: 14; abundance: NA; CDR3nt: TGTGCCAGCAGCCACCTACGGGATAGGTACGAGCAGTACTTC; CDR3aa: CASSHLRDRYEQYF
v_gene: TRBV9; j_gene: TRBJ2-5; d_gene: NA; len: 14; abundance: NA; CDR3nt: TGTGCCAGCAGCGTAGGCCTCGGTACTGAGACCCAGTACTTC; CDR3aa: CASSVGLGTETQYF
v_gene: TRBV29-1; j_gene: TRBJ2-2; d_gene: NA; len: 13; abundance: NA; CDR3nt: TGCAGCGTGAGTTCGAGGTTGACCGGGGAGCTGTTTTTT; CDR3aa: CSVSSRLTGELFF
v_gene: TRBV2; j_gene: TRBJ2-3; d_gene: NA; len: 14; abundance: few; CDR3nt: TGTGCCAGCAGCCTGACTAGATTGTCAGATACGCAGTATTTT; CDR3aa: CASSLTRLSDTQYF
v_gene: TRBV29-1; j_gene: TRBJ1-5; d_gene: TRBD1; len: 15; abundance: few; CDR3nt: TGCAGCGTTCGCCACGGGACAGGGAGCGGTCAGCCCCAGCATTTT; CDR3aa: CSVRHGTGSGQPQHF
v_gene: TRBV9; j_gene: TRBJ1-1; d_gene: NA; len: 15; abundance: NA; CDR3nt: TGTGCCAGCAGCGCTACCGGGACCACGAACACTGAAGCTTTCTTT; CDR3aa: CASSATGTTNTEAFF
v_gene: TRBV7-6; j_gene: TRBJ1-2; d_gene: NA; len: 14; abundance: NA; CDR3nt: TGTGCCAGCAGCTTTGGTCCACAGGGCGTCGGCTACACCTTC; CDR3aa: CASSFGPQGVGYTF
v_gene: TRBV29-1; j_gene: TRBJ2-1; d_gene: NA; len: 13; abundance: NA; CDR3nt: TGCAGCTTAACGCGCAGGCAGGGCAATGAGCAGTTCTTC; CDR3aa: CSLTRRQGNEQFF
v_gene: TRBV5-1; j_gene: TRBJ1-2; d_gene: NA; len: 13; abundance: NA; CDR3nt: TGCGCCAGCAGCCAAGACGGGGACTATGGCTACACCTTC; CDR3aa: CASSQDGDYGYTF
v_gene: TRBV11-3; j_gene: TRBJ2-3; d_gene: NA; len: 13; abundance: few; CDR3nt: TGTGCCAGCAGCTTCGGTAGAACAGATACGCAGTATTTT; CDR3aa: CASSFGRTDTQYF
v_gene: TRBV6-4; j_gene: TRBJ2-3; d_gene: NA; len: 13; abundance: few; CDR3nt: TGTGCCAGCAGTGACTCCCTCTCTAATACGCAGTATTTT; CDR3aa: CASSDSLSNTQYF
v_gene: TRBV7-2; j_gene: TRBJ2-7; d_gene: TRBD2; len: 16; abundance: NA; CDR3nt: TGTGCCAGCAGCCCGACCGCCAGCGGGAGGGTCCACGAGCAGTACTTC; CDR3aa: CASSPTASGRVHEQYF
v_gene: TRBV11-2; j_gene: TRBJ2-3; d_gene: NA; len: 9; abundance: NA; CDR3nt: TGTGCCAGCAGCTGGAAAGGGCATTTT; CDR3aa: CASSWKGHF
v_gene: TRBV5-1; j_gene: TRBJ2-7; d_gene: NA; len: 14; abundance: NA; CDR3nt: TGCGCCAGCAGCTTGGAGGACCATTCCTACGAGCAGTACTTC; CDR3aa: CASSLEDHSYEQYF
v_gene: TRBV6-6; j_gene: TRBJ2-1; d_gene: NA; len: 13; abundance: NA; CDR3nt: TGTGCCAGCTCCCGCCCCTCTGGTAATGAGCAGTTCTTC; CDR3aa: CASSRPSGNEQFF
v_gene: TRBV29-1; j_gene: TRBJ2-1; d_gene: NA; len: 12; abundance: NA; CDR3nt: TGCAGCGTTGATGGAAGAGTAGATGAGCAGTTCTTC; CDR3aa: CSVDGRVDEQFF
v_gene: TRBV4-2; j_gene: TRBJ1-1; d_gene: NA; len: 16; abundance: NA; CDR3nt: TGTGCCAGCAGCCAGCGAAAACGGGCAGGCAACACTGAAGCTTTCTTT; CDR3aa: CASSQRKRAGNTEAFF
v_gene: TRBV29-1; j_gene: TRBJ1-1; d_gene: NA; len: 13; abundance: few; CDR3nt: TGCAGCGTTGAGGAGGGTCGTAGCACTGAAGCTTTCTTT; CDR3aa: CSVEEGRSTEAFF
v_gene: TRBV19; j_gene: TRBJ2-1; d_gene: NA; len: 12; abundance: NA; CDR3nt: TGTGCCAGTAGTATAGTGGGGGTTGAGCAGTTCTTC; CDR3aa: CASSIVGVEQFF